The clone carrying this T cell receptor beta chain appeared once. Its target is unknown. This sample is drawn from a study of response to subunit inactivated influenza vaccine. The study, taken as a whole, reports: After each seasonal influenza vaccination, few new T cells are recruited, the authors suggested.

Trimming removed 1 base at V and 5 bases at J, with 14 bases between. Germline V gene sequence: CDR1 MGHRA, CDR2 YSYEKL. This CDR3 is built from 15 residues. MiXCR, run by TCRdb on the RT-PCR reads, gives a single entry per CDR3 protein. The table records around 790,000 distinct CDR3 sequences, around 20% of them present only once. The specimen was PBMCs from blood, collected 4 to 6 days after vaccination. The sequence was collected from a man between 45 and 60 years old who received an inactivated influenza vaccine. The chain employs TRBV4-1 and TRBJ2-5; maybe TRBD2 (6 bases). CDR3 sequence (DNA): TGCGCCAGCAGCCAAGGTGCACTAGCTGTGGAGACCCAGTACTTC. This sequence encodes CASSQGALAVETQYF.